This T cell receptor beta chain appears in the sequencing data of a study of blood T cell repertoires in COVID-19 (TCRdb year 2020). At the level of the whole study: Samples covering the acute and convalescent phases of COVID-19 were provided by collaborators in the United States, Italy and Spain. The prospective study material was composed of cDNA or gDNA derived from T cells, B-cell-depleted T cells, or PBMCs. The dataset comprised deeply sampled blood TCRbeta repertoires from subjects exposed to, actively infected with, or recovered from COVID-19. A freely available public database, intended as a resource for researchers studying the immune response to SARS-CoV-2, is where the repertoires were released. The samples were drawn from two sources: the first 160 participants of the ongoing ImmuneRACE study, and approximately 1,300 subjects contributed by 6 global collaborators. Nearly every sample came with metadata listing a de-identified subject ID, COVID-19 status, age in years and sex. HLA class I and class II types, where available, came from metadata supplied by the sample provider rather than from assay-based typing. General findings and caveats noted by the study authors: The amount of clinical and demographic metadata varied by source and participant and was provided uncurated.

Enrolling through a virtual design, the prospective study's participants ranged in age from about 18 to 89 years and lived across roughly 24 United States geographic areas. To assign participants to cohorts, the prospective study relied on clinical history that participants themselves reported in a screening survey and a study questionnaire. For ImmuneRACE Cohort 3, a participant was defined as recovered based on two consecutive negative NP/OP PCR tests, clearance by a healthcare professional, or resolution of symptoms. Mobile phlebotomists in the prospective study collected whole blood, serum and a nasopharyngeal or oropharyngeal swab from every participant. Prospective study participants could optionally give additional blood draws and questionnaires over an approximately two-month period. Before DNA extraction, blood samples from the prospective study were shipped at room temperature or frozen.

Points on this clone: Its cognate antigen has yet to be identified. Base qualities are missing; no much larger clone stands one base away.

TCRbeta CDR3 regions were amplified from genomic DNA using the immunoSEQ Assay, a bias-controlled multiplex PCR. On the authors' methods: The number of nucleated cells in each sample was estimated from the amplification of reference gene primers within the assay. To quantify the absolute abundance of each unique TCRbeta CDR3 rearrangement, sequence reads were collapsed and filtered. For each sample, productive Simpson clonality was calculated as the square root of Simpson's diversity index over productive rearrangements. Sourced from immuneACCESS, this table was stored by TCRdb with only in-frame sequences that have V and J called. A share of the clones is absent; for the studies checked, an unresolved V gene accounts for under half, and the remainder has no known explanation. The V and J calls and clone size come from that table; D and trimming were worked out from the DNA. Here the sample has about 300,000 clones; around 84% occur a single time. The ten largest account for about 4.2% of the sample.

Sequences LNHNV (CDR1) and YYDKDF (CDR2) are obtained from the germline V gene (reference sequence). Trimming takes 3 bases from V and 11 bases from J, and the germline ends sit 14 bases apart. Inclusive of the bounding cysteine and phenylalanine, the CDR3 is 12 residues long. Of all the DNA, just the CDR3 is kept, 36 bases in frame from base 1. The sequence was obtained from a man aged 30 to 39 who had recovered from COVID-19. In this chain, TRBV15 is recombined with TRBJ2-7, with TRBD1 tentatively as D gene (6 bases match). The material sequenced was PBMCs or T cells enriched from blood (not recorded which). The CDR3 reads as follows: CATSRGTGNEYF. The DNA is TGTGCCACCAGCAGGGGAACAGGGAATGAGTACTTC.